Listed here are 18 T cell receptor beta chains from one sample, sequenced in a study of T cells in Graves' hyperthyroidism and ophthalmopathy. Amplification yielded TCR beta CDR3 regions, with RNA transcripts as the source. An initial round of RT-PCR targeting the TCR CDR3 relied on the HTBI primer set. TCRdb re-derived calls from the multiplex PCR reads in MiXCR, one entry per CDR3 protein. The data contain more than 350,000 distinct CDR3 sequences, under 15% of them singletons. Material: blood. These receptors all stem from a woman in her 30s with Graves' hyperthyroidism.

The sample holds many counts of this clonotype. The rearrangement links TRBV20-1 to TRBJ1-3; TRBD1 might be the D (5 bases). CDR1 DFQATT and CDR2 SNEGSKA come from the germline V gene (reference sequence). The CDR3 is made up of 14 amino acids. V was cut by 5 bases and J by 4 bases, with 15 bases left in between. The CDR3 DNA sequence: TGCAGTGCTCCCTTGCCCGGGGGGGGAAACACCATATATTTT. This gives the protein CSAPLPGGGNTIYF.

The genes are TRBV19 and TRBJ1-1; possibly TRBD1 for D (5 bases). V dropped 4 bases and J dropped 5 bases, with 17 bases sitting between them. Germline CDR1 and CDR2: LNHDA and SQIVND (reference sequence). There are 15 residues in the CDR3. The DNA for the CDR3 is TGTGCCAGTAGTAGCGATGGGCGCGAGGGGACTGAAGCTTTCTTT. Its translation: CASSSDGREGTEAFF.

This clonotype was observed at least ten times. The V gene is TRBV27, the J gene TRBJ2-5, with D perhaps matching TRBD2 (6 bases). The CDR3 has 14 amino acids. The germline V and J ends were trimmed by 4 bases and 5 bases, with 14 bases remaining between them. Per the germline V gene, CDR1 is MNHEY and CDR2 is SMNVEV (reference sequence). The CDR3 DNA reads as TGTGCCAGCAGTTCATGGGGGGACTTTGAGACCCAGTACTTC. Encoded protein: CASSSWGDFETQYF.

In its sample, this clonotype was seen many times. The V and J genes are TRBV20-1 and TRBJ1-5, with 7 nucleotides matching TRBD1. The germline CDR1 and CDR2 sequences are DFQATT and SNEGSKA (reference sequence). The CDR3 sequence is 15 residues long. Trimming removed 0 bases from V and 4 bases from J; junction bases left unmatched: 6. The CDR3 DNA reads TGCAGTGCTAGAGAATGGCAGGGGGAGAATCAGCCCCAGCATTTT. It translates to CSAREWQGENQPQHF.

There are many counts of this clonotype. The chain has TRBV2 and TRBJ2-3, with TRBD2 matching 10 bases. The CDR3 extends over 16 amino acids. V lost 7 bases to trimming and J lost 6 bases; unmatched junction nucleotides: 13. Germline CDR1 reads SNHLY; CDR2 reads FYNNEI. The CDR3 reads CASIRGLADNKDTQYF. In DNA form, the CDR3 reads TGTGCCAGCATTCGAGGACTAGCGGACAACAAGGATACGCAGTATTTT.

Many counts were recorded for this clonotype. This chain links TRBV2 with TRBJ1-1; the match to TRBD1 covers 8 bases. Per the germline V gene, CDR1 is SNHLY and CDR2 is FYNNEI. The V gene end was trimmed by 4 bases and the J gene end by 7 bases; junction bases not matched to a gene: 11. The CDR3 covers 15 residues. The CDR3 DNA follows: TGTGCCAGCAGTGTGTCAGGGGGCGCGGGGTTTGAAGCTTTCTTT. Protein sequence: CASSVSGGAGFEAFF.

The table lists this clonotype with many counts. The genes are TRBV30 and TRBJ2-1; D gene uncertain. The V end was cut by 2 bases, the J end by 2 bases, with 7 bases between. Germline V lookup: CDR1 GTSNPN, CDR2 SVGIG (reference sequence). This CDR3 has 13 residues. CDR3 region: CAWSPDTYNEQFF. The CDR3 DNA sequence: TGTGCCTGGAGTCCAGACACCTACAATGAGCAGTTCTTC.

In this sample, this clonotype turned up a few times. V and J are TRBV6-1 and TRBJ1-1; D unclear. CDR3 length: 14 amino acids. The germline V gene has CDR1 MNHNS and CDR2 SASEGT. V was cut by 5 bases and J by 5 bases, with 15 bases left in between. Written as DNA, the CDR3 is TGTGCCAGCAGTTCCCCGGGGTTGGAGACTGAAGCTTTCTTT. It yields the protein CASSSPGLETEAFF.

This clonotype was seen repeatedly, ten times or more. The chain combines TRBV18 with TRBJ2-2; TRBD1 aligns across 7 bases. V lost 0 bases, J lost 13 bases, and 11 bases stayed unmatched. Germline V lookup: CDR1 KGHSH, CDR2 LQKENI. The CDR3 totals 15 residues. This chain's CDR3 is CASSPPPLGQPSLFF. The CDR3 nucleotides read TGTGCCAGCTCACCACCTCCGTTGGGACAGCCTTCGCTGTTTTTT. Full variable domain (outside the CDR3, taken from reference TRBV18 and TRBJ2-2): NAGVMQNPRHLVRRRGQEARLRCSPMKGHSHVYWYRQLPEEGLKFMVYLQKENIIDESGMPKERFSAEFPKEGPSILRIQQVVRGDSAAYFCASSPPPLGQPSLFFGEGSRLTVL.

This clonotype was seen a handful of times. CDR3 residues: CASSLSGRAAQTGELFF. CDR3 coding DNA: TGTGCCAGCAGTTTAAGCGGGAGGGCCGCGCAAACCGGGGAGCTGTTTTTT. The V and J genes are TRBV28 and TRBJ2-2; 10 bases are shared with TRBD2. After removal of 2 bases from V and 5 bases from J, the junction contained 8 bases not matched to a gene. CDR3 length equals 17 residues. Germline loops: CDR1 MDHEN, CDR2 SYDVKM.

CDR3 nucleotides: TGTGCCAGCACAAGGGATCCAGGGGGCAGTACTAGCGACTACGAGCAGTACTTC. This translates into CASTRDPGGSTSDYEQYF. The V and J genes are TRBV19 and TRBJ2-7, with D perhaps TRBD1 (8 bases). Trimming left V 9 bases short and J 3 bases short, with 30 bases between. Germline V gene sequence: CDR1 LNHDA, CDR2 SQIVND (reference sequence). CDR3 length: 18 residues.

The chain carries TRBV9 and TRBJ2-2; no clear D gene. This CDR3 has 13 amino acids. CDR1 and CDR2 from the germline V gene are SGDLS and YYNGEE. V gave up 5 bases and J gave up 2 bases, with 7 bases separating them. As DNA, the CDR3 is TGTGCCAGCAGAATGCGAAACACCGGGGAGCTGTTTTTT. It encodes CASRMRNTGELFF.

In its sample, this clonotype was seen many times. J is TRBJ2-1 and V is TRBV11-2; the match to TRBD1 covers 8 bases. Germline lookup yields CDR1 SGHAT and CDR2 FQNNGV. The length of the CDR3 is 15 residues. V lost 5 bases and J lost 1; bases outside the gene matches: 4. The CDR3 DNA reads TGTGCCAGCAGCCAACAGGGGGGTTCCTACAATGAGCAGTTCTTC. This sequence encodes CASSQQGGSYNEQFF.

This clonotype was detected ten times or more. V usage is TRBV2 and J usage is TRBJ2-5, with D tentatively TRBD1 or TRBD2 (6 bases each). Trimming shortened V by 2 bases and J by 5 bases, and 15 bases separated the two germline ends. Germline V gene sequence: CDR1 SNHLY, CDR2 FYNNEI. The CDR3 is 15 amino acids. CDR3: CASSETVTGGETQYF. The CDR3 coding sequence is TGTGCCAGCAGTGAAACAGTGACAGGAGGGGAGACCCAGTACTTC.

This clonotype was seen repeatedly, ten times or more. The V gene is TRBV12-3 or TRBV12-4, the J gene TRBJ1-5; a weak D match, TRBD1 (6 bases). This CDR3 is built from 14 residues. Trimming took off 3 bases at V and 4 bases at J, with 10 bases between the two ends. The CDR3, as DNA: TGTGCCAGCAGTTTCCCGGGGGCAAATCAGCCCCAGCATTTT. Translating it yields CASSFPGANQPQHF.

The rearrangement links TRBV25-1 to TRBJ1-4; 7 bases are shared with TRBD1. The germline V gene has CDR1 MGHDK and CDR2 SYGVNS. J was trimmed by 0 bases and V by 2 bases; bases with no gene match: 0. This CDR3 region has 15 residues. For the CDR3, the DNA is TGTGCCAGCAGTGAACAGGGGGCAACTAATGAAAAACTGTTTTTT. Its translation is CASSEQGATNEKLFF.

This chain joins TRBV10-3 and TRBJ2-2; D might be TRBD2 (6 bases). The CDR3 has 14 residues. The germline gives CDR1 ENHRY, CDR2 SYGVKD. V lost 4 bases and J 6 bases, leaving 12 bases between the germline ends. The CDR3 region has the DNA TGTGCCATCAGTGCGGCTAGCGTTCCCGGGGAGCTGTTTTTT. Protein product: CAISAASVPGELFF.

This clonotype has a count of ten or more. The chain is built from TRBV27 and TRBJ2-5, with D perhaps matching TRBD1 (6 bases). Germline values: CDR1 MNHEY, CDR2 SMNVEV (reference sequence). The V and J ends lost 4 bases and 5 bases respectively, with 14 bases between them. The CDR3 totals 14 residues. This CDR3 is CASSSYRDGETQYF. CDR3 coding DNA: TGTGCCAGCAGTTCCTACAGGGACGGGGAGACCCAGTACTTC.